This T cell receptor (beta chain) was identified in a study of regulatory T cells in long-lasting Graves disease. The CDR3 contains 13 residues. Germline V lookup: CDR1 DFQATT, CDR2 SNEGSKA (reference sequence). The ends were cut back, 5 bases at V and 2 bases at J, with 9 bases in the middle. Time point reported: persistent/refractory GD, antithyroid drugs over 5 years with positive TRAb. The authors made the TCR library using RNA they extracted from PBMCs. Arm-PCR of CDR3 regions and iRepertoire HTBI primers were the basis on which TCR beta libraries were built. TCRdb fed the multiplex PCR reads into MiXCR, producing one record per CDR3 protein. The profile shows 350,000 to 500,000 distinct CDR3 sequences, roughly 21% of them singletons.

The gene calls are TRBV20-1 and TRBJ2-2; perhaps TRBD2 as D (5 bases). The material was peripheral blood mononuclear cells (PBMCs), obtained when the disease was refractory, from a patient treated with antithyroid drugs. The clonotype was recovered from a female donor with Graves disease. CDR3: CSAHRDNTGELFF. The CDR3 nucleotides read TGCAGTGCTCACCGGGATAACACCGGGGAGCTGTTTTTT.